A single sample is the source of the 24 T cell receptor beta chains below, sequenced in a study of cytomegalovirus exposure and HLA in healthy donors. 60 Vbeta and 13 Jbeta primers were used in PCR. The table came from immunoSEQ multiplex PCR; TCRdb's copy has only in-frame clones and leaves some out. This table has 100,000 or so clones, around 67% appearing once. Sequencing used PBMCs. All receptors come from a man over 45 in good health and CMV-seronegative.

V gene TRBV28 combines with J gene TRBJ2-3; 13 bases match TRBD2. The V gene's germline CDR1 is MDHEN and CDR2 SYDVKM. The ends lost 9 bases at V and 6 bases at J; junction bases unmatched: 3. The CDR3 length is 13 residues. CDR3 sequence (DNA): TGTGCCAGTGGACTAGCGGGGGTGGATACGCAGTATTTT. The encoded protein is CASGLAGVDTQYF.

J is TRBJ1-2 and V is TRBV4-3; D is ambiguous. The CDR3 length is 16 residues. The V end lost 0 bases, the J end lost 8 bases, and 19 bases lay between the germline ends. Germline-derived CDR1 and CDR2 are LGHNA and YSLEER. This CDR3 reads CASSQDEIAPTYGYTF. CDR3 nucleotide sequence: TGCGCCAGCAGCCAAGATGAAATCGCACCCACCTACGGCTACACCTTC.

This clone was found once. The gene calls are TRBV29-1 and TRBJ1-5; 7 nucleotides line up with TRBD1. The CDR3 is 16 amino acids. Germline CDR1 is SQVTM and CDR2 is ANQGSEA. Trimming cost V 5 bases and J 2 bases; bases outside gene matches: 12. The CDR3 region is CSVKTGKGGGNQPQHF. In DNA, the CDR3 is TGCAGCGTTAAGACAGGGAAAGGGGGAGGCAATCAGCCCCAGCATTTT.

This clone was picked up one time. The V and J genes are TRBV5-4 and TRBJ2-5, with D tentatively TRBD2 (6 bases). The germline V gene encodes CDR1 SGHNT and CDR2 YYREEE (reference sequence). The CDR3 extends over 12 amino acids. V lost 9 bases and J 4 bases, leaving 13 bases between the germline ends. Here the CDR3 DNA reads TGTGCCATTCTCCTGGGGGGAGAGACCCAGTACTTC. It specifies CAILLGGETQYF. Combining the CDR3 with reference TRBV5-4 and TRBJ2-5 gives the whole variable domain ETGVTQSPTHLIKTRGQQVTLRCSSQSGHNTVSWYQQALGQGPQFIFQYYREEENGRGNFPPRFSGLQFPNYSSELNVNALELDDSALYLCAILLGGETQYFGPGTRLLVL.

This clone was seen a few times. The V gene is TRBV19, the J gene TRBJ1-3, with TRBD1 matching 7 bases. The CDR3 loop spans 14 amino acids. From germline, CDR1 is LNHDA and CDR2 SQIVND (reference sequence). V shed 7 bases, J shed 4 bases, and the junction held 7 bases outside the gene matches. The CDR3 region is CASNFGTDGNTIYF. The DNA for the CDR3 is TGTGCCAGTAATTTCGGGACAGACGGAAACACCATATATTTT.

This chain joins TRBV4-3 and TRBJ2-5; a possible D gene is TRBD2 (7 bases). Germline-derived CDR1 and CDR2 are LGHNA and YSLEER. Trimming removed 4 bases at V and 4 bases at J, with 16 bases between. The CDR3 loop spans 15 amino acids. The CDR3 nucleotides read TGCGCCAGCAGCCTACTAGGGGGGGGCGTAGAGACCCAGTACTTC. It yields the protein CASSLLGGGVETQYF.

CDR3 protein: CASRTFVGGTSYEQYF. The CDR3 region has the DNA TGTGCAAGTCGCACATTTGTCGGCGGGACCTCCTACGAGCAGTACTTC. The rearrangement links TRBV12-2 to TRBJ2-7; the table names TRBD2, a call not compared with the DNA. TRBV12-2 is assigned pseudogene status. There are 16 residues in the CDR3.

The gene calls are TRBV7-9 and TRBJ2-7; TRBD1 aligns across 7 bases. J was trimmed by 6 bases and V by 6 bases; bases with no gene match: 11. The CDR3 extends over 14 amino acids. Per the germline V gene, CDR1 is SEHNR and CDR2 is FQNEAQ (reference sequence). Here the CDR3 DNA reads TGTGCCAGCAGGAACAAGGGACAGTTCGGCGAGCAGTACTTC. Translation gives CASRNKGQFGEQYF. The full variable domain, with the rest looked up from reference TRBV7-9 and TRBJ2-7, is DTGVSQNPRHKITKRGQNVTFRCDPISEHNRLYWYRQTLGQGPEFLTYFQNEAQLEKSRLLSDRFSAERPKGSFSTLEIQRTEQGDSAMYLCASRNKGQFGEQYFGPGTRLTVT.

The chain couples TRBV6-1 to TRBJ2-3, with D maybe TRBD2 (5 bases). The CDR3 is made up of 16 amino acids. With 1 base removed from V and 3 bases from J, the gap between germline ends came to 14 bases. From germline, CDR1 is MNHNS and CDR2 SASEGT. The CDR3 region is CASSEVPTRGTDTQYF. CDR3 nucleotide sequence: TGTGCCAGCAGTGAAGTCCCCACCCGGGGTACAGATACGCAGTATTTT.

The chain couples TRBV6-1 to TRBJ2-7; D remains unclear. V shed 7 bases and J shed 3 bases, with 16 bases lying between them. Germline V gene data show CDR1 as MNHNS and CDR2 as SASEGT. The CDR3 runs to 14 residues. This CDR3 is CASMTEPRLYEQYF. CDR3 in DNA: TGTGCCAGCATGACGGAACCGCGACTCTACGAGCAGTACTTC.

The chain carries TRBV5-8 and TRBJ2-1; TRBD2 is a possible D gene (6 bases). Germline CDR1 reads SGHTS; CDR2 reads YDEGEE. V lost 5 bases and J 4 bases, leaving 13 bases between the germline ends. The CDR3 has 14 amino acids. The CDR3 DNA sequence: TGTGCCAGCAGTGTTACAGCGGGTTACAATGAGCAGTTCTTC. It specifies CASSVTAGYNEQFF. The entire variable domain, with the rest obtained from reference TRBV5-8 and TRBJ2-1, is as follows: EAGVTQSPTHLIKTRGQQATLRCSPISGHTSVYWYQQALGLGLQFLLWYDEGEERNRGNFPPRFSGRQFPNYSSELNVNALELEDSALYLCASSVTAGYNEQFFGPGTRLTVL.

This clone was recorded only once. The CDR3 sequence is CASSRRGSNEKLFF. In nucleotides, the CDR3 is TGTGCCAGCAGCCGCCGCGGCTCAAATGAAAAACTGTTTTTT. The chain carries TRBV9 and TRBJ1-4; no definite D call. Germline lookup yields CDR1 SGDLS and CDR2 YYNGEE. V was shortened by 4 bases and J by 5 bases, with 12 bases between the two germline ends. This CDR3 is 14 amino acids long.

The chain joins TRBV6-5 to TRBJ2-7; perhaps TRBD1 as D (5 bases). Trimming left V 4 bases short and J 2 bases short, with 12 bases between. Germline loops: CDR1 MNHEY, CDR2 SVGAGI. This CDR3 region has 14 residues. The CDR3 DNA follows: TGTGCCAGCAGTTCTCACCAGGACACCTACGAGCAGTACTTC. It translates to CASSSHQDTYEQYF.

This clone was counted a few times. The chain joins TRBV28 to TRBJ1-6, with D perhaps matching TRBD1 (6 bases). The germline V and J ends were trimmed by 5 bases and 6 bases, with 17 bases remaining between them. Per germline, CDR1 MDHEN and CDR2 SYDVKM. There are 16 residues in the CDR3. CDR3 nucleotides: TGTGCCAGCAGTCCCCAGGGGCGTGCGCCTAATTCACCCCTCCACTTT. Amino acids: CASSPQGRAPNSPLHF.

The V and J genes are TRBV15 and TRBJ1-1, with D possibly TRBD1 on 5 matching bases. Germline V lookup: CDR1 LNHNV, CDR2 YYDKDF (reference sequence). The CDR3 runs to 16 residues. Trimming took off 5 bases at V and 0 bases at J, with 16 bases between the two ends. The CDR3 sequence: CATSPPGAGVNTEAFF. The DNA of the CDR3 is TGTGCCACCAGCCCGCCGGGCGCGGGGGTGAACACTGAAGCTTTCTTT.

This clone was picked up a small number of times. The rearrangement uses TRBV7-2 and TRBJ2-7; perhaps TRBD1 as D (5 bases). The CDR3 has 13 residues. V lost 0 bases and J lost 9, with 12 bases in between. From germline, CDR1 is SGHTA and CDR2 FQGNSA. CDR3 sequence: CASSLAAGSPQYF. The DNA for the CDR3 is TGTGCCAGCAGCTTAGCGGCAGGGTCACCGCAGTACTTC.

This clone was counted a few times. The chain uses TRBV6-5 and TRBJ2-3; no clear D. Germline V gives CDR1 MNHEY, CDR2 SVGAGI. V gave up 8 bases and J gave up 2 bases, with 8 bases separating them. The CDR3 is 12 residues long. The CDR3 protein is CASRDTTDTQYF. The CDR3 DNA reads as TGTGCCAGCCGAGACACCACAGATACGCAGTATTTT.

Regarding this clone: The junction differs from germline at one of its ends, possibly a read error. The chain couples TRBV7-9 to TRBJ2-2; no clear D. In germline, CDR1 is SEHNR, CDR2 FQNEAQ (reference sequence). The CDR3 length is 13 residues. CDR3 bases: TGTTCCAGCAGCCCCCCCGGGACCGGGGAGCTGTTTTTT. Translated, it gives CSSSPPGTGELFF.

The CDR3 nucleotides read TGTGCCAGTAGTGGGTCGGGAACCTACGAGCAGTACTTC. Encoded protein: CASSGSGTYEQYF. The gene calls are TRBV19 and TRBJ2-7; possible D gene TRBD2, 5 bases. The CDR3 is made up of 13 amino acids. CDR1 LNHDA and CDR2 SQIVND come from the germline V gene (reference sequence). V lost 5 bases and J lost 2, with 10 bases in between.

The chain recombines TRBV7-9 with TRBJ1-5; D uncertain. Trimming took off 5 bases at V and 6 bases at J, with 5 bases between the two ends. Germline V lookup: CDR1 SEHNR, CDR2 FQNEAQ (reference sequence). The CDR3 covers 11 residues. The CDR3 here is CASSPGQPQHF. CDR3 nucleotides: TGTGCCAGCAGCCCCGGTCAGCCCCAGCATTTT. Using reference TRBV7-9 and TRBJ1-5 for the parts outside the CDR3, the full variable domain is DTGVSQNPRHKITKRGQNVTFRCDPISEHNRLYWYRQTLGQGPEFLTYFQNEAQLEKSRLLSDRFSAERPKGSFSTLEIQRTEQGDSAMYLCASSPGQPQHFGDGTRLSIL.

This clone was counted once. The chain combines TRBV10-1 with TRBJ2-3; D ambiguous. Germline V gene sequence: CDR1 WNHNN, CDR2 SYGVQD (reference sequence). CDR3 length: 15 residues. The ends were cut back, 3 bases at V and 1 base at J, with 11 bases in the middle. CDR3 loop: CASSDGAAGTDTQYF. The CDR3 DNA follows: TGCGCCAGCAGTGACGGAGCAGCCGGCACAGATACGCAGTATTTT.

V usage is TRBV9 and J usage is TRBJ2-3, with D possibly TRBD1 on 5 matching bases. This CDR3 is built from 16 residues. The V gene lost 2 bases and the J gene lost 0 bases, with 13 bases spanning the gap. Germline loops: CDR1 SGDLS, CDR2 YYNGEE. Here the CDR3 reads CASSVNRQISTDTQYF. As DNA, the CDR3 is TGTGCCAGCAGCGTTAACAGACAGATTAGCACAGATACGCAGTATTTT. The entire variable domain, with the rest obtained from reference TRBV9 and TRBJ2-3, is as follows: DSGVTQTPKHLITATGQRVTLRCSPRSGDLSVYWYQQSLDQGLQFLIQYYNGEERAKGNILERFSAQQFPDLHSELNLSSLELGDSALYFCASSVNRQISTDTQYFGPGTRLTVL.

CDR3 DNA sequence: TGTGCCAGCAGTGGTAGCAGCCGACACACTGAAGCTTTCTTT. This encodes CASSGSSRHTEAFF. The rearrangement joins TRBV2 to TRBJ1-1, with D unresolved. CDR1 is SNHLY, CDR2 FYNNEI, per germline. V was trimmed by 4 bases and J by 3 bases, leaving 12 bases between them. The CDR3 has 14 residues.

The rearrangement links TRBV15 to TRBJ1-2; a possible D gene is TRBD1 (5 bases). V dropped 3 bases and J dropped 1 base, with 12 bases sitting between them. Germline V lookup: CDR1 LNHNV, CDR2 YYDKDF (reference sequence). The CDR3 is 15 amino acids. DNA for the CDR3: TGTGCCACCAGCAGGATAGACAGAGATAACTATGGCTACACCTTC. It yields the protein CATSRIDRDNYGYTF.